These T cell receptor beta chains were read from a single sample in a study of cytomegalovirus exposure and HLA in healthy donors. Some clones are missing from TCRdb's copy, which holds only in-frame ones; the method was immunoSEQ multiplex PCR. The profile shows around 100,000 clones, approximately 70% of them singletons. Sequenced input: PBMCs. These receptors came from a young man in good health and CMV-seropositive. The conserved cysteine and the conserved F or W are not part of the CDR3 here.

J gene,V gene,CDR3 protein
TRBJ1-4,TRBV7-9,ASSERGAGGEKLF
TRBJ1-3,TRBV25-1,ASRDGGSDTIY
TRBJ1-2,TRBV12-2,ASRLGFWQNYGYT
TRBJ2-6,TRBV7-9,ASSLASPFAGANVLT
TRBJ2-7,TRBV10-3,AISPGPREQY
TRBJ1-3,TRBV2,ASSVGDRMASGNTIY
TRBJ1-1,TRBV6-1,ASNRGDTEAF
TRBJ1-1,TRBV18,ASSYQENTEAF
TRBJ2-5,TRBV6-6,ASSYGLAETQY
TRBJ1-5,TRBV2,ASGTSTGTNQPQH
TRBJ1-1,TRBV5-1,ASSWGQGVEAF
TRBJ2-1,TRBV4-1,ASSQTIRTRGVHNEQF
TRBJ2-7,TRBV19,ASSPQDRGIPYEQY
TRBJ1-2,TRBV4-2,ASSPNRQGGYGYT
TRBJ2-1,TRBV5-1,ASSLIPGGEYNEQF
TRBJ2-7,TRBV4-2,ASSQDQDRGRWEQY
TRBJ2-7,TRBV9,ASSVGGSSIIYEQY
TRBJ2-7,TRBV5-1,ASSFEPGQSYEQY
TRBJ2-1,TRBV4-2,ASSQLGSGWSSSYNEQF
TRBJ1-3,TRBV6-5,ASSYSNRGIGNTIY
TRBJ1-2,TRBV6-1,ASTTGSYGYT
TRBJ2-3,TRBV6-6,ASSWYSTKDTQY
TRBJ1-5,TRBV7-9,ASSFEGNQPQH
TRBJ1-2,TRBV2,ASSIQGYYGYT
TRBJ2-7,TRBV15,ATSRDSGYEQY
TRBJ1-2,TRBV6-4,ASRIGVGNGYT
TRBJ2-6,TRBV2,ASSAHVSAGANVLT
TRBJ2-2,TRBV11-3,ASSPGQGANTGELF
TRBJ1-1,TRBV19,ASSIGTGPPGDTEAF
TRBJ2-1,TRBV7-6,ASSLARASGNEQF
TRBJ2-1,TRBV7-9,SSSSDRLAGAYNEQF
TRBJ1-1,TRBV6-4,ASSLMTGTEAF
TRBJ2-2,TRBV27,ASSFGQFLNTGELF
TRBJ2-7,TRBV4-1,ASSRDSSYEQY
TRBJ1-1,TRBV19,ASSRRTGEAF
TRBJ2-3,TRBV5-5,ASSFLGGGDTDTQY
TRBJ1-5,TRBV28,ASSTTGGSQPQH
TRBJ2-1,TRBV11-2,ASSGGRGRSYNEQF
TRBJ2-3,TRBV10-3,ATGQRLRTSTDTQY
TRBJ1-1,TRBV10-3,AISVQGGNTEAF
TRBJ2-3,TRBV2,ASSPGPSGTGTPDTQY
TRBJ1-6,TRBV30,AWSPSRDRIYNSPLH
TRBJ1-1,TRBV29-1,SVGGGTEAF
TRBJ2-3,TRBV5-6,ASSLKLTGWATDTQY
TRBJ2-7,TRBV19,ASSRTAAYEQY
TRBJ1-2,TRBV25-1,ASSDYTGLGGYT
TRBJ2-1,TRBV10-3,AIKPGGGPYNEQF
TRBJ1-2,TRBV7-3,ASSSHRDSGYT